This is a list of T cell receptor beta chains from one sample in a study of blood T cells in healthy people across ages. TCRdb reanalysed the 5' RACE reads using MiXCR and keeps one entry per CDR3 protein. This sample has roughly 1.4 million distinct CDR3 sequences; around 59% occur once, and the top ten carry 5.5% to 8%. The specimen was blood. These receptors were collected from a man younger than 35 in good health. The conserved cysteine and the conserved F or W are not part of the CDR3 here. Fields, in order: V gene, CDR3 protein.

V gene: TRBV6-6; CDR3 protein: ASSILLAGLTDTQY
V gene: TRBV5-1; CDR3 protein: ASRGLEGPPRTDTQY
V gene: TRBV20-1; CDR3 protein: SARALDGLTDTQY
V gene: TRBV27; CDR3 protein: ASSLSGGGRRGYT
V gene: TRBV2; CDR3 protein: ASSVRQLRSNQPQH
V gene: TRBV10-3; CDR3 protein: AISEGTGHYGYT
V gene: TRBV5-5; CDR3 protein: ANSTRLSSYNEQF
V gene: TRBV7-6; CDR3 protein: ASSLVEGGTEQY
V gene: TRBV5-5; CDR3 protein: ASSFQQGDDIQY
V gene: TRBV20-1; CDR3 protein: SAREGVFLAQSGANVLT
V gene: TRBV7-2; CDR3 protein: AGLATDEQY
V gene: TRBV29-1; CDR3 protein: SVEDPEFYGYT
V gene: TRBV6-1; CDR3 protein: TSSEANVGLGRSYGYT
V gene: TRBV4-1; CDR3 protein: ASTRIAGGADTQY
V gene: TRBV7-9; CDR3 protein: ASSLVGRAEKLF
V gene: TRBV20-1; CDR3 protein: STSSSLAGEYNEQF
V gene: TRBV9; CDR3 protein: ASSLGQGTTNEKLF
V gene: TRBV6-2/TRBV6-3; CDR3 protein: ASSYSQREVSYYEQY